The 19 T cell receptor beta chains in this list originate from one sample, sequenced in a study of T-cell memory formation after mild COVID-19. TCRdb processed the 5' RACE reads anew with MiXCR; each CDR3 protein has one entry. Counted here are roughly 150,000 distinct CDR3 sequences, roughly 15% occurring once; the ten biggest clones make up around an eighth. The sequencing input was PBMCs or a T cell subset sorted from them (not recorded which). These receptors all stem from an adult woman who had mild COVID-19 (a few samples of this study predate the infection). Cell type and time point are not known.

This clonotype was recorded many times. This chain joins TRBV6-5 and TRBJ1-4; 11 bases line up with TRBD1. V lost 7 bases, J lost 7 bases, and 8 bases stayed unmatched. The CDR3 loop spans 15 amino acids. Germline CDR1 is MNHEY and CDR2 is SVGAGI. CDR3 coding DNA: TGTGCCAGCAAGTACCGGGACAGGGGGTCTGAAAAACTGTTTTTT. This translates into CASKYRDRGSEKLFF.

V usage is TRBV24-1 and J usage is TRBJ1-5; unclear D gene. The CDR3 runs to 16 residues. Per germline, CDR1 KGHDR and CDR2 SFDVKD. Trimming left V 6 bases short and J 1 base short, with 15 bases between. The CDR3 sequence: CATSSRRDGSNQPQHF. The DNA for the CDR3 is TGTGCCACCAGTTCCAGAAGGGATGGGAGCAATCAGCCCCAGCATTTT.

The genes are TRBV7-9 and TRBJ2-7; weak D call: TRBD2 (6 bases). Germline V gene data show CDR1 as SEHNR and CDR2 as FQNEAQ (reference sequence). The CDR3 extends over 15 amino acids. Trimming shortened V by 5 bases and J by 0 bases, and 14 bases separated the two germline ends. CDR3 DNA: TGTGCCAGCAGCCGGGAGCAGATTAGCTCCTACGAGCAGTACTTC. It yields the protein CASSREQISSYEQYF. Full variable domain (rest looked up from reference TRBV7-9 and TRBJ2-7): DTGVSQNPRHKITKRGQNVTFRCDPISEHNRLYWYRQTLGQGPEFLTYFQNEAQLEKSRLLSDRFSAERPKGSFSTLEIQRTEQGDSAMYLCASSREQISSYEQYFGPGTRLTVT.

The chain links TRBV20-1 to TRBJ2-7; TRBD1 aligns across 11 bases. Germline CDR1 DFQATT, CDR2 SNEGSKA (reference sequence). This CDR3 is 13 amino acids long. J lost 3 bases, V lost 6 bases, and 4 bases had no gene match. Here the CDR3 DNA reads TGCAGTGCGACCGGGACAGGGGGCTACGAGCAGTACTTC. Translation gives CSATGTGGYEQYF.

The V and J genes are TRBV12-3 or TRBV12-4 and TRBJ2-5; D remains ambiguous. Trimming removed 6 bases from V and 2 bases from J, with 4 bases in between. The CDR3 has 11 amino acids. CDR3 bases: TGTGCCAGCAGGATTCAAGAGACCCAGTACTTC. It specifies CASRIQETQYF.

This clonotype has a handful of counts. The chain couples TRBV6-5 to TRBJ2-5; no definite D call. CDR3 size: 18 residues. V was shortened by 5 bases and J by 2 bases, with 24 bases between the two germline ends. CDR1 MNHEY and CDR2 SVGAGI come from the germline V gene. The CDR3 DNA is TGTGCCAGCAGTCGCGTAGATTGGTCCAGCGATCTACAAGAGACCCAGTACTTC. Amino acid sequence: CASSRVDWSSDLQETQYF.

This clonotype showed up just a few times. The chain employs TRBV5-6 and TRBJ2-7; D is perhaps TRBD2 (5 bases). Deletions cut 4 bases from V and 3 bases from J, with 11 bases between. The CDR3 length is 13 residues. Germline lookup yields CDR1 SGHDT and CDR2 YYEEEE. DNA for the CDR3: TGTGCCAGCAGCCTCCCCGCGGGCTACGAGCAGTACTTC. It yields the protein CASSLPAGYEQYF. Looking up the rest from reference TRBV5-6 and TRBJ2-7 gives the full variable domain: DAGVTQSPTHLIKTRGQQVTLRCSPKSGHDTVSWYQQALGQGPQFIFQYYEEEERQRGNFPDRFSGHQFPNYSSELNVNALLLGDSALYLCASSLPAGYEQYFGPGTRLTVT.

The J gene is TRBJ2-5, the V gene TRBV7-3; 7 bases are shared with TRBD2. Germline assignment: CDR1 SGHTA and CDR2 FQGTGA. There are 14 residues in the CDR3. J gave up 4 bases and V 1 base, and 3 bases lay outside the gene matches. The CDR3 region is CASSLSGRGETQYF. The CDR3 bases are TGTGCCAGCAGCTTAAGCGGGAGAGGAGAGACCCAGTACTTC.

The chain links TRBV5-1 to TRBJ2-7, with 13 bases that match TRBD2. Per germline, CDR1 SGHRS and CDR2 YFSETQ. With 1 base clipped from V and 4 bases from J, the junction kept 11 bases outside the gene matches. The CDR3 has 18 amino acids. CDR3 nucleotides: TGCGCCAGCAGCTTGTCTACTAGCGGGAGGGCCTTGTCTTACGAGCAGTACTTC. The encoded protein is CASSLSTSGRALSYEQYF.

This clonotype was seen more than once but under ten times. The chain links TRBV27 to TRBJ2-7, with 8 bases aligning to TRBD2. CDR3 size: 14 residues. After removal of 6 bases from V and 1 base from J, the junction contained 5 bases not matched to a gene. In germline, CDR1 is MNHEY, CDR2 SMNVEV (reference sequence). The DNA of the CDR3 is TGTGCCAGCAGCCCCACTAGCGGATCCTACGAGCAGTACTTC. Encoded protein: CASSPTSGSYEQYF.

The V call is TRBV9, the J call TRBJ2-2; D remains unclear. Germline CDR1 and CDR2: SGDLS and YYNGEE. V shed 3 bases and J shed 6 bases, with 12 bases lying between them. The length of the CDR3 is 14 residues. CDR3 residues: CASSASRTPGELFF. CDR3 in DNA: TGTGCCAGCAGCGCCAGCCGGACGCCCGGGGAGCTGTTTTTT.

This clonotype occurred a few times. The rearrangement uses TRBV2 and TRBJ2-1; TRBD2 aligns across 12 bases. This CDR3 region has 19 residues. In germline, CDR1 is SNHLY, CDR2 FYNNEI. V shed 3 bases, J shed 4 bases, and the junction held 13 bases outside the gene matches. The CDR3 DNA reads TGTGCCAGCAGTGACTTAGGAGGAACTAGCGGGAGGATATACAATGAGCAGTTCTTC. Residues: CASSDLGGTSGRIYNEQFF.

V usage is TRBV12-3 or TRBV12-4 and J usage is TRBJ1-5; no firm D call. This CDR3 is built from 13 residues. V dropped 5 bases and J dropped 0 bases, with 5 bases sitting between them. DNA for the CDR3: TGTGCCAGCAGTGTTAATAGCAATCAGCCCCAGCATTTT. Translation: CASSVNSNQPQHF.

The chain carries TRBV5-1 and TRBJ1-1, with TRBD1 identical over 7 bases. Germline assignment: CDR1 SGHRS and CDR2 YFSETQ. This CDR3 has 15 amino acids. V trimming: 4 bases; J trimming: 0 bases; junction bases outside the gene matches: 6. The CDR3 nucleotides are TGCGCCAGCAGCCCGACAGGGAGAATGAACACTGAAGCTTTCTTT. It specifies CASSPTGRMNTEAFF.

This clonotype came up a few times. Here the CDR3 DNA reads TGTGCCAGCAGTTACGGACAGGGCCTCTACGAGCAGTACTTC. Its translation: CASSYGQGLYEQYF. The rearrangement links TRBV12-3 or TRBV12-4 to TRBJ2-7, with 8 bases identical to TRBD1. The V gene end was trimmed by 4 bases and the J gene end by 3 bases; junction bases not matched to a gene: 5. The CDR3 is 14 residues long.

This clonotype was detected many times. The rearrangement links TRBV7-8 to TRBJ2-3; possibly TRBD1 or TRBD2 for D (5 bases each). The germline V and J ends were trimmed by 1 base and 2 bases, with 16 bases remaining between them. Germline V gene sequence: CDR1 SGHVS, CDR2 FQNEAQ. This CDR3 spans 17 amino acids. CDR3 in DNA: TGTGCCAGCAGCTTAGTTGGGACGTCAAGAGTCACAGATACGCAGTATTTT. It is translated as CASSLVGTSRVTDTQYF.

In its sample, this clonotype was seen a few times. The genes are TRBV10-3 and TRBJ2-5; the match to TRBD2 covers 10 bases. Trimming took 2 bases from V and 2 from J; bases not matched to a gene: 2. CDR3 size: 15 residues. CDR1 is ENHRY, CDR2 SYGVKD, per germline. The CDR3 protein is CAISETSGNQETQYF. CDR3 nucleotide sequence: TGTGCCATCAGTGAGACTAGCGGGAATCAAGAGACCCAGTACTTC.

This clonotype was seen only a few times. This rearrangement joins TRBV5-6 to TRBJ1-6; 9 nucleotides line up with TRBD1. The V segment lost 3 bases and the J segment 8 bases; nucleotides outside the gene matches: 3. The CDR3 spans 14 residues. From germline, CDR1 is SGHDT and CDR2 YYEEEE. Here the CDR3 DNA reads TGTGCCAGCAGCTCGGGACAGGGCTATTCACCCCTCCACTTT. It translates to CASSSGQGYSPLHF.

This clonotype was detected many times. CDR3 protein: CASRTLSGELFF. CDR3 DNA: TGTGCCAGCAGAACTTTGTCCGGGGAGCTGTTTTTT. The chain uses TRBV11-2 and TRBJ2-2; D remains ambiguous. This CDR3 is built from 12 residues. The ends were cut back, 6 bases at V and 6 bases at J, with 8 bases in the middle. Germline CDR1 reads SGHAT; CDR2 reads FQNNGV.